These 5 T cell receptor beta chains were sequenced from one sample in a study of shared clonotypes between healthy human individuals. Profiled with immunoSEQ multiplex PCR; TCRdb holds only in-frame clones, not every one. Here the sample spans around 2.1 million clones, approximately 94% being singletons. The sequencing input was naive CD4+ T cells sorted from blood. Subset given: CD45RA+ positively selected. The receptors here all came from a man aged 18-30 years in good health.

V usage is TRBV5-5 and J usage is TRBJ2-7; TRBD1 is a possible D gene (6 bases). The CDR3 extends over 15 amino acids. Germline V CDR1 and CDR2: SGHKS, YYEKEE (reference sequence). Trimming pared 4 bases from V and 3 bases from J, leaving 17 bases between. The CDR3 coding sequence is TGTGCCAGCAGCACACAGGGTACTTCGGTCTACGAGCAGTACTTC. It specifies CASSTQGTSVYEQYF. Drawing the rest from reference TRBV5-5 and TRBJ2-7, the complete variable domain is DAGVTQSPTHLIKTRGQQVTLRCSPISGHKSVSWYQQVLGQGPQFIFQYYEKEERGRGNFPDRFSARQFPNYSSELNVNALLLGDSALYLCASSTQGTSVYEQYFGPGTRLTVT.

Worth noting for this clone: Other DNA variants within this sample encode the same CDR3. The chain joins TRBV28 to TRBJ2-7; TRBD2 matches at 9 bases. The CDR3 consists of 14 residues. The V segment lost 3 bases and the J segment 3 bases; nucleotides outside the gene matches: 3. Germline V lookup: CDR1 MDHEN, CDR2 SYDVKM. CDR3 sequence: CASSLQAGGYEQYF. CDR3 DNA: TGTGCCAGCAGTTTGCAAGCGGGGGGCTACGAGCAGTACTTC.

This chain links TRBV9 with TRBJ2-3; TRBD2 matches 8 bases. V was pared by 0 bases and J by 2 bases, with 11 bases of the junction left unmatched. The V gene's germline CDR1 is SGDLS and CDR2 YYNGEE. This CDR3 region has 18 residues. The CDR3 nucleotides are TGTGCCAGCAGCGTAGCTTTGGGGAGCGGGAGCCCCACAGATACGCAGTATTTT. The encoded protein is CASSVALGSGSPTDTQYF.

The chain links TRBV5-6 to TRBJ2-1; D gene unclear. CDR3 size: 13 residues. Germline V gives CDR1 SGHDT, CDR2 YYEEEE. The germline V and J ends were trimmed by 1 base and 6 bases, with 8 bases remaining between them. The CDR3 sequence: CASSLPATNEQFF. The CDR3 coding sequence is TGTGCCAGCAGCTTGCCCGCGACCAATGAGCAGTTCTTC. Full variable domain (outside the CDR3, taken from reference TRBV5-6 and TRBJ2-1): DAGVTQSPTHLIKTRGQQVTLRCSPKSGHDTVSWYQQALGQGPQFIFQYYEEEERQRGNFPDRFSGHQFPNYSSELNVNALLLGDSALYLCASSLPATNEQFFGPGTRLTVL.

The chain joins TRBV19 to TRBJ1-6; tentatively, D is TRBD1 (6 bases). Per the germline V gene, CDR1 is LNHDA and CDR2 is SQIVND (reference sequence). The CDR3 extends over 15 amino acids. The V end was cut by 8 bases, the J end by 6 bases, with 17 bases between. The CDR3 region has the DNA TGTGCCAGTCGAGGGGGTGAGAGGGTTAATTCACCCCTCCACTTT. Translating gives CASRGGERVNSPLHF.